The source of this T cell receptor (beta chain) is a study of T cell repertoires in cytomegalovirus infection. V was clipped by 0 bases and J by 9 bases; unmatched bases: 8. The CDR3 has 16 residues. Germline V gives CDR1 LNHNV, CDR2 YYDKDF (reference sequence). Study-wide points: Totalled public TCR beta family frequency picked out people who carried CMV plus the relevant HLA.

MiXCR was run by TCRdb on the reads, yielding one entry per CDR3 protein. Found here are some 920,000 distinct CDR3 sequences, 31% of them singletons; the top ten hold roughly 13%. This clonotype appeared many times. Antigen: not known. Material: cultured CD8+ T cells from PBMCs, obtained from culture after CMV antigen stimulation. This chain connects TRBV15 to TRBJ1-6; 7 bases are shared with TRBD1. The sequence was collected from a human donor in good health (CMV status not recorded). Some clones in this sample may be carry-over from other donors' samples. The CDR3 DNA reads TGTGCCACCAGCAGAGATGTAGACAGGGTATCTTCACCCCTCCACTTT. Protein sequence: CATSRDVDRVSSPLHF.